This is a list of T cell receptor beta chains from one sample in a study of shared clonotypes between healthy human individuals. This table comes from immunoSEQ multiplex PCR, and its TCRdb copy is limited to in-frame clones, with some not included. The table records about 2 million clones, over 85% of them present only once. Sequenced material: naive CD8+ T cells sorted from blood. The source is a man younger than 35 in good health. The CDR3 runs from the conserved cysteine through the conserved F or W. Fields, in order: J gene, D gene, clone size, V gene, CDR3 protein, CDR3 DNA. A D gene is named only where the DNA matches it firmly. Not all rows give a size; the values are once, few, many and, for expanded clones, a class.

j_call: TRBJ2-7; d_call: .; clone_size: .; v_call: TRBV28; cdr3_aa: CASSFHEQYF; cdr3_nt: TGTGCCAGCAGTTTCCACGAGCAGTACTTC
j_call: TRBJ2-7; d_call: .; clone_size: .; v_call: TRBV11-2; cdr3_aa: CASSPEGGEQYF; cdr3_nt: TGTGCCAGCAGCCCGGAGGGGGGCGAGCAGTACTTC
j_call: TRBJ2-7; d_call: TRBD1; clone_size: .; v_call: TRBV19; cdr3_aa: CASSIALGQGNMQYF; cdr3_nt: TGTGCCAGTAGTATAGCCCTGGGACAGGGGAATATGCAGTACTTC
j_call: TRBJ2-3; d_call: .; clone_size: .; v_call: TRBV7-9; cdr3_aa: CASSLEVTQYF; cdr3_nt: TGTGCCAGCAGCTTAGAGGTTACGCAGTATTTT
j_call: TRBJ2-1; d_call: TRBD1; clone_size: .; v_call: TRBV5-1; cdr3_aa: CASSLGTDNEQFF; cdr3_nt: TGCGCCAGCAGCCTGGGGACAGACAATGAGCAGTTCTTC
j_call: TRBJ2-1; d_call: TRBD1; clone_size: .; v_call: TRBV30; cdr3_aa: CAWSGQGAYEQFF; cdr3_nt: TGTGCCTGGAGCGGACAGGGGGCGTATGAGCAGTTCTTC
j_call: TRBJ2-7; d_call: TRBD2; clone_size: .; v_call: TRBV6-1; cdr3_aa: CASSGTSGRALYEQYF; cdr3_nt: TGTGCCAGCAGTGGGACTAGCGGGAGGGCCCTCTACGAGCAGTACTTC
j_call: TRBJ2-1; d_call: .; clone_size: .; v_call: TRBV27; cdr3_aa: CASSYAGGNEQFF; cdr3_nt: TGTGCCAGCAGTTACGCCGGGGGAAATGAGCAGTTCTTC
j_call: TRBJ1-5; d_call: .; clone_size: .; v_call: TRBV19; cdr3_aa: CASSGLKGQPQHF; cdr3_nt: TGTGCCAGTAGCGGACTTAAAGGTCAGCCCCAGCATTTT
j_call: TRBJ1-5; d_call: .; clone_size: once; v_call: TRBV7-2; cdr3_aa: CASSLRGNQPQHF; cdr3_nt: TGTGCCAGCAGCTTACGGGGAAATCAGCCCCAGCATTTT
j_call: TRBJ2-1; d_call: TRBD2; clone_size: .; v_call: TRBV30; cdr3_aa: CACNPAGASYNEQFF; cdr3_nt: TGTGCCTGCAACCCAGCGGGAGCGTCCTACAATGAGCAGTTCTTC
j_call: TRBJ1-2; d_call: .; clone_size: .; v_call: TRBV30; cdr3_aa: CAWLKGGRGYTF; cdr3_nt: TGTGCCTGGCTTAAGGGGGGGCGAGGCTACACCTTC
j_call: TRBJ2-1; d_call: .; clone_size: .; v_call: TRBV4-3; cdr3_aa: CASSYNLERATYNEQFF; cdr3_nt: TGCGCCAGCAGCTACAACCTCGAGCGGGCCACCTACAATGAGCAGTTCTTC
j_call: TRBJ1-2; d_call: .; clone_size: .; v_call: TRBV7-9; cdr3_aa: CASSQAGSWGYTF; cdr3_nt: TGTGCCAGCAGCCAGGCGGGGTCTTGGGGCTACACCTTC
j_call: TRBJ2-2; d_call: TRBD1; clone_size: .; v_call: TRBV5-6; cdr3_aa: CASSLVGGAKVGELFF; cdr3_nt: TGTGCCAGCAGCTTGGTAGGGGGCGCGAAGGTCGGGGAGCTGTTTTTT
j_call: TRBJ2-1; d_call: TRBD2; clone_size: .; v_call: TRBV7-9; cdr3_aa: CASSELAGSYNEQFF; cdr3_nt: TGTGCCAGCAGCGAACTAGCGGGGTCCTACAATGAGCAGTTCTTC
j_call: TRBJ1-2; d_call: TRBD1; clone_size: .; v_call: TRBV9; cdr3_aa: CASSVANETGDAYGYTF; cdr3_nt: TGTGCCAGCAGCGTAGCCAACGAGACAGGGGATGCCTATGGCTACACCTTC